The 28 T cell receptor beta chains below all came from one sample that was sequenced in a study of blood T cell repertoires in COVID-19. TCRdb's copy holds only in-frame clones and misses some; the assay was immunoSEQ multiplex PCR. The sample gives approximately 170,000 clones, less than 90% of which show up once; around 24% is in the top ten. The sequenced sample consisted of peripheral blood. The receptors come from a man between 60 and 75 years old with acute or convalescent COVID-19.

The gene calls are TRBV19 and TRBJ2-3, with 15 bases lining up with TRBD2. This CDR3 comprises 13 residues. Germline V CDR1 and CDR2: LNHDA, SQIVND (reference sequence). The trim removed 8 bases at V and 6 bases at J, leaving 0 bases unmatched. The CDR3 DNA sequence: TGTGCCAGTGGACTAGCGGGGGGGGATACGCAGTATTTT. Encoded protein: CASGLAGGDTQYF. The full variable domain, completed using reference TRBV19 and TRBJ2-3, is DGGITQSPKYLFRKEGQNVTLSCEQNLNHDAMYWYRQDPGQGLRLIYYSQIVNDFQKGDIAEGYSVSREKKESFPLTVTSAQKNPTAFYLCASGLAGGDTQYFGPGTRLTVL.

The table lists this clone with a few counts. The V and J genes are TRBV3-1 (or the pseudogene TRBV3-2) and TRBJ1-1; unclear D gene. Trimming removed 4 bases at V and 8 bases at J, with 14 bases between. The germline V gene has CDR1 LGHDT and CDR2 YNNKEL (reference sequence). The CDR3 sequence is 13 residues long. CDR3 sequence (DNA): TGTGCCAGCAGCCCTACAATACTGACAGAAGCTTTCTTT. This encodes CASSPTILTEAFF.

The chain couples TRBV30 to TRBJ1-2, with 7 bases identical to TRBD1. The CDR3 totals 13 residues. J gave up 2 bases and V 6 bases, and 6 bases lay outside the gene matches. Germline loops: CDR1 GTSNPN, CDR2 SVGIG (reference sequence). This CDR3 reads CACNRGANYGYTF. The CDR3, as DNA: TGTGCCTGTAACAGGGGCGCGAACTATGGCTACACCTTC.

The V gene is TRBV29-1, the J gene TRBJ2-7; tentative D call: TRBD1 (6 bases). The CDR3 has 12 amino acids. Germline assignment: CDR1 SQVTM and CDR2 ANQGSEA. The V gene lost 7 bases and the J gene lost 3 bases, with 13 bases spanning the gap. This CDR3 is CSDKPTGYEQYV. The CDR3 DNA is TGCAGCGATAAACCGACAGGCTACGAGCAGTACGTC.

V and J are TRBV6-2 or TRBV6-3 and TRBJ1-1; tentative D call: TRBD1 (6 bases). V was trimmed by 0 bases and J by 0 bases, leaving 14 bases between them. The CDR3 consists of 17 residues. Germline V gene data show CDR1 as MNHEY and CDR2 as SVGEGT. The chain's CDR3 is CASSYSRSGVMNTEAFF. The CDR3 coding sequence is TGTGCCAGCAGTTACTCGAGGTCAGGGGTTATGAACACTGAAGCTTTCTTT.

This sequence joins TRBV4-2 and TRBJ1-1; D perhaps matches TRBD1 (6 bases). This CDR3 has 14 residues. V lost 4 bases to trimming and J lost 6 bases, with 15 bases between them. CDR1 LGHNA and CDR2 YNFKEQ come from the germline V gene. The CDR3 DNA follows: TGTGCCAGCAGCCCAACACGGGGGGCGGCTGAAGCTTTCTTT. Its protein product is CASSPTRGAAEAFF.

The chain couples TRBV18 to TRBJ1-1; the D gene is possibly TRBD1 (5 bases). V lost 5 bases to trimming and J lost 0 bases, with 19 bases between them. Per germline, CDR1 KGHSH and CDR2 LQKENI. The CDR3 extends over 17 amino acids. This chain's CDR3 is CASSTYPTTALNTEAFF. CDR3 in DNA: TGTGCCAGCTCAACCTATCCAACGACAGCCTTGAACACTGAAGCTTTCTTT.

CDR3 sequence (DNA): TGTGCCACCAGTGAGCCGGGACAGGGTGGGGATACGCAGTATTTT. This sequence encodes CATSEPGQGGDTQYF. The J gene is TRBJ2-3, the V gene TRBV24-1; 9 positions match TRBD1. Trimming at V came to 4 bases and at J to 6 bases, leaving 7 bases not matched to a gene. This CDR3 has 15 residues. Germline V CDR1 and CDR2: KGHDR, SFDVKD.

This clone is a singleton in its sample. This chain joins TRBV14 and TRBJ1-6, with TRBD1 matching over 9 bases. Losses at the gene ends were 4 bases for V and 8 bases for J; bases not matched to a gene: 6. Germline CDR1 reads SGHDN; CDR2 reads FVKESK. The CDR3 has 15 amino acids. The CDR3 is CASSPQQGAHSPLHF. The CDR3 DNA reads TGTGCCAGCAGCCCTCAACAGGGGGCTCATTCACCCCTCCACTTT.

The rearrangement links TRBV27 to TRBJ1-2, with 9 bases matching TRBD1. CDR1 and CDR2 from the germline V gene are MNHEY and SMNVEV (reference sequence). After removal of 4 bases from V and 6 bases from J, the junction contained 9 bases not matched to a gene. The CDR3 runs 15 residues. The CDR3 nucleotides read TGTGCCAGCAGTTCAACCGGGACAGGGTTACATGGCTACACCTTC. This gives the protein CASSSTGTGLHGYTF.

The chain uses TRBV5-1 and TRBJ2-1; D might be TRBD2 (6 bases). This CDR3 is built from 14 residues. Trimming removed 2 bases from V and 2 bases from J, with 8 bases in between. Germline CDR1 SGHRS, CDR2 YFSETQ. CDR3 sequence (DNA): TGCGCCAGCAGCTTAGCTAGCGCCTACAATGAGCAGTTCTTC. The encoded protein is CASSLASAYNEQFF.

The rearrangement links TRBV3-1 (or the pseudogene TRBV3-2) to TRBJ2-2, with TRBD2 identical over 7 bases. This CDR3 contains 15 residues. The V and J ends lost 1 base and 6 bases, in that order; junction bases with no gene match: 5. Germline lookup yields CDR1 LGHDT and CDR2 YNNKEL (reference sequence). In DNA, the CDR3 is TGTGCCAGCAGCCAAGGGGAGGGCCAGGCCGGGGAGCTGTTTTTT. This translates into CASSQGEGQAGELFF.

The chain uses TRBV27 and TRBJ1-5, with D possibly TRBD1 on 6 matching bases. V lost 0 bases and J 0 bases, leaving 9 bases between the germline ends. The germline V gene has CDR1 MNHEY and CDR2 SMNVEV (reference sequence). There are 16 residues in the CDR3. The CDR3 DNA reads as TGTGCCAGCAGTTTATCGACACAGGGTAGCAATCAGCCCCAGCATTTT. Protein sequence: CASSLSTQGSNQPQHF.

V is TRBV5-1 and J is TRBJ1-2; D might be TRBD1 (5 bases). V lost 4 bases and J lost 4, with 17 bases in between. The CDR3 extends over 15 amino acids. The germline gives CDR1 SGHRS, CDR2 YFSETQ. DNA for the CDR3: TGCGCCAGCAGCCCAGGGACTCCTGGGACCTATGGCTACACCTTC. This sequence encodes CASSPGTPGTYGYTF.

This clone showed up just once. CDR3 sequence (DNA): TGTGCCAGCGCACCTCGGACAGGGGGAAACAATGAGCAGTTCTTC. It encodes CASAPRTGGNNEQFF. The chain has TRBV27 and TRBJ2-1; the match to TRBD1 covers 10 bases. CDR3 length: 15 amino acids. Germline CDR1 MNHEY, CDR2 SMNVEV (reference sequence). V gave up 8 bases and J gave up 5 bases; unmatched junction bases: 9.

The rearrangement links TRBV7-9 to TRBJ1-4; D unclear. The germline V gene encodes CDR1 SEHNR and CDR2 FQNEAQ (reference sequence). The CDR3 is made up of 14 amino acids. V was cut by 5 bases and J by 8 bases, with 15 bases left in between. DNA of the CDR3: TGTGCCAGCAGCCGTCTTAGTGATTCAGAAAAACTGTTTTTT. It specifies CASSRLSDSEKLFF.

The chain is built from TRBV7-2 and TRBJ2-3; TRBD1 is a possible D gene (7 bases). Trimming took off 2 bases at V and 3 bases at J, with 9 bases between the two ends. This CDR3 comprises 14 residues. Germline CDR1 SGHTA, CDR2 FQGNSA. CDR3 bases: TGTGCCAGCAGCTTACAGGGGGGTACAGATACGCAGTATTTT. Protein: CASSLQGGTDTQYF.

CDR3 nucleotide sequence: TGTGCCAGCATCCTGAGGACAGGGGAAGGAAATCAGCCCCAGCATTTT. The encoded protein is CASILRTGEGNQPQHF. V is TRBV9 and J is TRBJ1-5; TRBD1 aligns across 9 bases. Germline lookup yields CDR1 SGDLS and CDR2 YYNGEE. The CDR3 length is 16 residues. The V gene end was trimmed by 6 bases and the J gene end by 4 bases; junction bases not matched to a gene: 11.

The V gene is TRBV7-2, the J gene TRBJ2-7; 7 bases fit TRBD2. The CDR3 has 16 amino acids. J gave up 3 bases and V 1 base, and 9 bases lay outside the gene matches. Germline CDR1 is SGHTA and CDR2 is FQGNSA. CDR3 nucleotide sequence: TGTGCCAGCAGCTTAGGGGGAGTGGGAGGGCTCTACGAGCAGTACTTC. Amino acid sequence: CASSLGGVGGLYEQYF.

The chain uses TRBV12-3 or TRBV12-4 and TRBJ2-2, with TRBD1 as a possible D gene (5 bases). The CDR3 contains 13 residues. Trimming removed 6 bases from V and 6 bases from J, with 11 bases in between. The CDR3 is CASSLGPPGELFF. DNA for the CDR3: TGTGCCAGCAGCCTGGGGCCACCCGGGGAGCTGTTTTTT.

The rearrangement joins TRBV19 to TRBJ1-5, with D unclear. CDR3 length equals 12 residues. V dropped 1 base and J dropped 6 bases, with 4 bases sitting between them. The germline CDR1 and CDR2 sequences are LNHDA and SQIVND (reference sequence). CDR3 nucleotide sequence: TGTGCCAGTAGTATAGGGGCTCAGCCCCAGCATTTT. Its translation: CASSIGAQPQHF.

The CDR3 nucleotides read TGTGCCAGCAGTTCTAGCGGGAGGGTATACGAGCAGTACTTC. Protein sequence: CASSSSGRVYEQYF. This chain joins TRBV6-2 or TRBV6-3 and TRBJ2-7; TRBD2 agrees at 12 bases. V shed 4 bases and J 4 bases; nucleotides not matched to a gene: 2. CDR3 length: 14 residues. The germline gives CDR1 MNHEY, CDR2 SVGEGT.

V and J are TRBV24-1 and TRBJ2-7; 11 bases are a match to TRBD1. This CDR3 region has 14 residues. The ends lost 8 bases at V and 7 bases at J; junction bases unmatched: 9. CDR1 is KGHDR and CDR2 is SFDVKD in the germline V gene. The CDR3 nucleotides are TGTGCCACCATTCGGACAGGGGGCTGTTGGGAGCAGTACGTC. It encodes CATIRTGGCWEQYV.

In its sample, this clone was seen a few times. V is TRBV6-6 and J is TRBJ2-3; TRBD2 matches at 12 bases. V lost 7 bases to trimming and J lost 5 bases; unmatched junction nucleotides: 10. Germline-derived CDR1 and CDR2 are MNHNY and SVGAGI (reference sequence). This CDR3 spans 16 amino acids. The CDR3 coding sequence is TGTGCCAGCACCTCCTCTAGCGGGGGGGAGGAAGATACGCAGTATTTT. Protein: CASTSSSGGEEDTQYF.

This chain links TRBV3-1 (or the pseudogene TRBV3-2) with TRBJ2-7; D possibly corresponds to TRBD2 (6 bases). V was shortened by 0 bases and J by 7 bases, with 13 bases between the two germline ends. Germline V lookup: CDR1 LGHDT, CDR2 YNNKEL (reference sequence). This CDR3 spans 14 amino acids. Here the CDR3 DNA reads TGTGCCAGCAGCCAAGATGCCAGCGGGCGGGAGCAGTACTTC. As protein: CASSQDASGREQYF.

V gene TRBV29-1 combines with J gene TRBJ1-2; no reliable D call. Germline V lookup: CDR1 SQVTM, CDR2 ANQGSEA. Trimming stripped 0 bases from V and 1 base from J, with 6 bases between. CDR3 size: 13 residues. CDR3 protein: CSVEDRFNYGYTF. CDR3 bases: TGCAGCGTTGAAGACAGGTTTAACTATGGCTACACCTTC.

On this clone itself: Other DNA sequences of this sample code for an identical CDR3. This chain connects TRBV6-5 to TRBJ1-2, with D unclear. This CDR3 is built from 12 residues. V shed 5 bases and J shed 0 bases, with 4 bases lying between them. The germline gives CDR1 MNHEY, CDR2 SVGAGI. CDR3 sequence (DNA): TGTGCCAGCAGTCGAGCTAACTATGGCTACACCTTC. It yields the protein CASSRANYGYTF.

V usage is TRBV5-1 and J usage is TRBJ1-4, with TRBD1 matching 11 bases. Germline CDR1 reads SGHRS; CDR2 reads YFSETQ. The ends lost 4 bases at V and 1 base at J; junction bases unmatched: 9. CDR3 size: 18 residues. The CDR3 reads CASSQRTGGVRTNEKLFF. CDR3 coding DNA: TGCGCCAGCAGCCAACGGACAGGGGGCGTTCGAACTAATGAAAAACTGTTTTTT.